The entry below gives a single T cell receptor beta chain sequence along with its context. The antigen is undetermined. Trimming took off 0 bases at V and 6 bases at J, with 15 bases between the two ends. Germline CDR1 is SGHRS and CDR2 is YFSETQ. This CDR3 spans 15 amino acids. The data are from a study of T-cell memory formation after mild COVID-19. Study-level information: Clustering of TCRs was largely donor specific. General study findings and limits: Clones that contracted from day 15 to 85 were balanced CD4/CD8, while later expanders leaned CD4+. For contracting clones, CD4+ ones sat mainly in CM and EM, CD8+ in EMRA.

TCRdb processed the 5' RACE reads anew with MiXCR; each CDR3 protein has one entry. Of roughly 610,000 distinct CDR3 sequences in the sample, approximately 15% were seen once. The chain is built from TRBV5-1 and TRBJ1-1; D might be TRBD1 (6 bases). The origin of this receptor is an adult woman who had mild COVID-19 (a few samples of this study predate the infection). Cell type and time point are not known. The sample taken for sequencing was PBMCs or a T cell subset sorted from them (not recorded which). CDR3 nucleotides: TGCGCCAGCAGCTTGGACCCTAGACAGGTCGCTGAAGCTTTCTTT. Translation: CASSLDPRQVAEAFF. Full variable domain (rest looked up from reference TRBV5-1 and TRBJ1-1): KAGVTQTPRYLIKTRGQQVTLSCSPISGHRSVSWYQQTPGQGLQFLFEYFSETQRNKGNFPGRFSGRQFSNSRSEMNVSTLELGDSALYLCASSLDPRQVAEAFFGQGTRLTVV.